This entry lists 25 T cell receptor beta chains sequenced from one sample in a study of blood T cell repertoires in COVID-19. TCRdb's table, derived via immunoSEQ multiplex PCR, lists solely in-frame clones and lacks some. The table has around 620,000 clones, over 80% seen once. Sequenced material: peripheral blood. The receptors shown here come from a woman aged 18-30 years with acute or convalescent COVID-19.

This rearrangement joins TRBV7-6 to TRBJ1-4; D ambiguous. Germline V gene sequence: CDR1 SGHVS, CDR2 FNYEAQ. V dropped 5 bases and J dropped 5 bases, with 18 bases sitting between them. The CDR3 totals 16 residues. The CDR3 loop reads CASSPRKRRENEKLFF. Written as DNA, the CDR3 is TGTGCCAGCAGCCCACGTAAGAGACGGGAGAATGAAAAACTGTTTTTT.

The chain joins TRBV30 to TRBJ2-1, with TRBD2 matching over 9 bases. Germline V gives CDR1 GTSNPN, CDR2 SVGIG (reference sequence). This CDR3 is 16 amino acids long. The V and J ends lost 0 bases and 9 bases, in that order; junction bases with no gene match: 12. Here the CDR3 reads CAWSVSSSGGIFEQFF. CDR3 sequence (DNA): TGTGCCTGGAGTGTATCCTCGAGCGGGGGGATCTTTGAGCAGTTCTTC. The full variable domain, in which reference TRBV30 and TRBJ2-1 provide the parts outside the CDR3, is SQTIHQWPATLVQPVGSPLSLECTVEGTSNPNLYWYRQAAGRGLQLLFYSVGIGQISSEVPQNLSASRPQDRQFILSSKKLLLSDSGFYLCAWSVSSSGGIFEQFFGPGTRLTVL.

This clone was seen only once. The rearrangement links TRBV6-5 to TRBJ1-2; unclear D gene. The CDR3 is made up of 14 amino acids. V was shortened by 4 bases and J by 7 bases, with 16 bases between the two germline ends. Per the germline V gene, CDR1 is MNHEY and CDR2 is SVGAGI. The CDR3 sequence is CASSWTSRQVGYTF. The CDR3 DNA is TGTGCCAGCAGTTGGACTTCCCGCCAGGTTGGCTACACCTTC.

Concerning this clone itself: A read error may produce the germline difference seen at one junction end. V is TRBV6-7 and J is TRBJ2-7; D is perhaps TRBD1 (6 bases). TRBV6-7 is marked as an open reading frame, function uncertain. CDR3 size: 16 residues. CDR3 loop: CASSYIIRGGSYGQYF. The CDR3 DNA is TGTGCCAGCAGTTATATCATCCGAGGGGGATCCTACGGGCAGTACTTC.

CDR3 amino acids: CASSLWGSEAFF. The CDR3, as DNA: TGTGCCAGCAGTTTATGGGGCTCCGAAGCTTTCTTT. The chain is built from TRBV12-3 or TRBV12-4 and TRBJ1-1; tentative D call: TRBD1 (5 bases). Trimming left V 2 bases short and J 8 bases short, with 9 bases between. CDR3 length: 12 residues.

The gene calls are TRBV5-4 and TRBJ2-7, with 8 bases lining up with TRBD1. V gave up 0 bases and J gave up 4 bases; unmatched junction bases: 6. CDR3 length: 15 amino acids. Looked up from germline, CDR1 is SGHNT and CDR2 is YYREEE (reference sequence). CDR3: CASSLGQGAGYEQYF. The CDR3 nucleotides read TGTGCCAGCAGCTTGGGGCAGGGGGCAGGGTACGAGCAGTACTTC.

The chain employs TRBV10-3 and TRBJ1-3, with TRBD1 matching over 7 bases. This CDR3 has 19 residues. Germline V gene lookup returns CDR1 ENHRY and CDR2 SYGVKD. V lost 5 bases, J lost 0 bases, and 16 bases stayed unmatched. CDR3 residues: CAISNSLGAGGFSGNTIYF. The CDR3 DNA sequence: TGTGCCATCAGTAATTCCCTGGGGGCAGGGGGGTTCTCTGGAAACACCATATATTTT.

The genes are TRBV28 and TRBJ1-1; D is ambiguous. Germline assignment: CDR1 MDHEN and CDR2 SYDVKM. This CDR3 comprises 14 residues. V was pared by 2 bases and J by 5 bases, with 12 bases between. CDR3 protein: CASSLQGRGTEAFF. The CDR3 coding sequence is TGTGCCAGCAGTTTACAAGGGAGAGGGACTGAAGCTTTCTTT. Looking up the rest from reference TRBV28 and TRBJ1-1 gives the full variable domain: DVKVTQSSRYLVKRTGEKVFLECVQDMDHENMFWYRQDPGLGLRLIYFSYDVKMKEKGDIPEGYSVSREKKERFSLILESASTNQTSMYLCASSLQGRGTEAFFGQGTRLTVV.

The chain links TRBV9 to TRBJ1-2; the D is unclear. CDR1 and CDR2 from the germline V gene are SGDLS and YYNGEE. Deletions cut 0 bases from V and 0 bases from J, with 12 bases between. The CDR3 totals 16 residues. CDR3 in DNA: TGTGCCAGCAGCGTAGCAACGGAGCAGACTAACTATGGCTACACCTTC. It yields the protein CASSVATEQTNYGYTF.

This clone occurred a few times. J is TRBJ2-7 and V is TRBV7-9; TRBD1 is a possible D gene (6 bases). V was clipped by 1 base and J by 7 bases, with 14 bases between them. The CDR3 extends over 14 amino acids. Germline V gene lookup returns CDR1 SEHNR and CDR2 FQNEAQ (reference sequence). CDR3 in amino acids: CASSLVGAPDEQYF. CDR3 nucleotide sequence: TGTGCCAGCAGCTTAGTGGGGGCGCCGGATGAGCAGTACTTC.

CDR3 sequence reads: CATRTAPSYEQYF. In DNA form, the CDR3 reads TGTGCCACCCGGACAGCCCCCTCCTACGAGCAGTACTTC. The gene calls are TRBV28 and TRBJ2-7; perhaps TRBD1 as D (6 bases). This CDR3 spans 13 amino acids. The V gene lost 10 bases and the J gene lost 0 bases, with 13 bases spanning the gap. Germline lookup yields CDR1 MDHEN and CDR2 SYDVKM.

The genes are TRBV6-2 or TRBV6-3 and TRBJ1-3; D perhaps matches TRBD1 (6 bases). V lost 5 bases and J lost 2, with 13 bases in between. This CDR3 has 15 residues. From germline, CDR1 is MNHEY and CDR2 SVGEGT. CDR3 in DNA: TGTGCCAGCAGTCAACAGGGAAGTACTGGAAACACCATATATTTT. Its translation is CASSQQGSTGNTIYF.

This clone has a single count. CDR3 loop: CASSPDRRDSPLHF. The CDR3 DNA follows: TGTGCCAGCTCACCCGACAGAAGAGATTCACCCCTCCACTTT. This sequence joins TRBV18 and TRBJ1-6; tentative D call: TRBD1 (5 bases). Trimming removed 3 bases from V and 8 bases from J, with 11 bases in between. Germline loops: CDR1 KGHSH, CDR2 LQKENI. This CDR3 comprises 14 residues.

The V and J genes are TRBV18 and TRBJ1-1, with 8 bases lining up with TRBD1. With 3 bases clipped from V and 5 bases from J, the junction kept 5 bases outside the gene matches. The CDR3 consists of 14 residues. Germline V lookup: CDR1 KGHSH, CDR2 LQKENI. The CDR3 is CASSPGQVRTEAFF. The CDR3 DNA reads TGTGCCAGCTCACCGGGACAGGTCCGAACTGAAGCTTTCTTT.

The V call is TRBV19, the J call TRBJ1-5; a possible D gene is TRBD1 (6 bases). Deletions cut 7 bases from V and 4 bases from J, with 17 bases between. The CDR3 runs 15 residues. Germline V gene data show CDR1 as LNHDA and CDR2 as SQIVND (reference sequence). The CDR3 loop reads CASTWRQDPNQPQHF. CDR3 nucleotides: TGTGCCAGTACATGGAGACAGGACCCAAATCAGCCCCAGCATTTT. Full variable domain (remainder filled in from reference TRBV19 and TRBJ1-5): DGGITQSPKYLFRKEGQNVTLSCEQNLNHDAMYWYRQDPGQGLRLIYYSQIVNDFQKGDIAEGYSVSREKKESFPLTVTSAQKNPTAFYLCASTWRQDPNQPQHFGDGTRLSIL.

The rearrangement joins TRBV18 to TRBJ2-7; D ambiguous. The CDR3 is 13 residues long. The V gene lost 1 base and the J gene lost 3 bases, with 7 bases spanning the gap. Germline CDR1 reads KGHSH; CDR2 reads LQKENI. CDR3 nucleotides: TGTGCCAGCTCACCACTTGACAACTACGAGCAGTACTTC. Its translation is CASSPLDNYEQYF.

CDR3 protein: CASSVTGTGDGELFF. In DNA, the CDR3 is TGTGCCAGCAGTGTGACCGGGACAGGGGACGGGGAGCTGTTTTTT. The chain is built from TRBV6-4 and TRBJ2-2, with 10 nucleotides matching TRBD1. The CDR3 has 15 amino acids. Trimming took 4 bases from V and 7 from J; bases not matched to a gene: 6. Germline V lookup: CDR1 MRHNA, CDR2 SNTAGT.

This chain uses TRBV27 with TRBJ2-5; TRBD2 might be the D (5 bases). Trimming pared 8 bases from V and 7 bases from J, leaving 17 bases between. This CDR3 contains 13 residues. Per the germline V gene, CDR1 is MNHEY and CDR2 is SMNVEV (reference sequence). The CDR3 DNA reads TGTGCCAGCCGCTACGGACTTCGGGGGACCCAGTACTTC. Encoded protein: CASRYGLRGTQYF.

The CDR3 sequence is CASSYSSSGEAFF. In DNA, the CDR3 is TGTGCCAGCAGTTACTCGAGCAGCGGTGAAGCTTTCTTT. This chain uses TRBV6-5 with TRBJ1-1; no definite D call. The germline gives CDR1 MNHEY, CDR2 SVGAGI. Deletions cut 0 bases from V and 7 bases from J, with 9 bases between. The CDR3 length is 13 residues.

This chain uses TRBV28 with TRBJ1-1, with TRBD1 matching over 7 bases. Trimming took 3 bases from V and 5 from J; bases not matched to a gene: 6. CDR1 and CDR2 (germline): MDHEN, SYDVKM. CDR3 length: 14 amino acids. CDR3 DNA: TGTGCCAGCAGTTTTAGGGGGCGTAGAACTGAAGCTTTCTTT. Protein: CASSFRGRRTEAFF. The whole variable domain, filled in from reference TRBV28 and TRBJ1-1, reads DVKVTQSSRYLVKRTGEKVFLECVQDMDHENMFWYRQDPGLGLRLIYFSYDVKMKEKGDIPEGYSVSREKKERFSLILESASTNQTSMYLCASSFRGRRTEAFFGQGTRLTVV.

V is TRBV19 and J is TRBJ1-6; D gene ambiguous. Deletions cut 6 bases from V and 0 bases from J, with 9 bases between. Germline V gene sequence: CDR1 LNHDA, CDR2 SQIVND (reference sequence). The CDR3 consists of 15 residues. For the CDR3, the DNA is TGTGCCAGTAGCACACAGAGCTCCTATAATTCACCCCTCCACTTT. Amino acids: CASSTQSSYNSPLHF. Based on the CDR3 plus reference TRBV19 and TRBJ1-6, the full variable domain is DGGITQSPKYLFRKEGQNVTLSCEQNLNHDAMYWYRQDPGQGLRLIYYSQIVNDFQKGDIAEGYSVSREKKESFPLTVTSAQKNPTAFYLCASSTQSSYNSPLHFGNGTRLTVT.

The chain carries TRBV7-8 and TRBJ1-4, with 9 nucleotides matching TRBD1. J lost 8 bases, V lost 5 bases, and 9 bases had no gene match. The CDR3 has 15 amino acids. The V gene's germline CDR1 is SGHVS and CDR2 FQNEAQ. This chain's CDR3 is CASSLSRQGEEKLFF. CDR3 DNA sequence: TGTGCCAGCAGCCTCTCTCGACAGGGGGAGGAAAAACTGTTTTTT.

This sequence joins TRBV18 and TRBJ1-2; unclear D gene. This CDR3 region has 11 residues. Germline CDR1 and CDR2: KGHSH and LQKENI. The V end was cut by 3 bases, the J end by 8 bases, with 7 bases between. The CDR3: CASSPDSGYTF. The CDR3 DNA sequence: TGTGCCAGCTCACCCGACTCGGGCTACACCTTC.

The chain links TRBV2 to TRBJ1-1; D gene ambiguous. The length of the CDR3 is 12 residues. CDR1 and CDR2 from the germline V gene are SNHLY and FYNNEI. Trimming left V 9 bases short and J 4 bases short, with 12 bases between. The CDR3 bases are TGTGCCAGTCCGACGGGTAGCACTGAAGCTTTCTTT. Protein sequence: CASPTGSTEAFF.

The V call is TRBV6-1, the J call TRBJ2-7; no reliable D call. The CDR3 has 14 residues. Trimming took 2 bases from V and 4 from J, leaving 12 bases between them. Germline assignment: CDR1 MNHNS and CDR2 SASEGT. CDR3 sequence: CASSEFPGEYEQYF. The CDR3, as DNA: TGTGCCAGCAGTGAATTCCCCGGAGAGTACGAGCAGTACTTC.